The 7 T cell receptor beta chains listed next were all sequenced from one sample in a study of shared clonotypes between healthy human individuals (dated by TCRdb to 2019 to 2021). Libraries were built with the immunoSEQ multiplex PCR assay. This is the immuneACCESS table as TCRdb keeps it, with only in-frame sequences that have V and J called. A part of the clones is gone; compared with another copy, unresolved V genes explain less than half, and the rest is unexplained. The sample table lists about 2.1 million clones, roughly 93% of them with a count of one. The ten largest clones take up more than 1.5% of the sample. CD8 naive samples were CD45RO-negative cells positively selected for CCR7, giving a CD45RA+CCR7+ population that excluded TemRA cells. Material for sequencing was naive CD8+ T cells from PBMCs. This specimen's cell subset or site label, per the study, means: CD45RA+CCR7+. These receptors originate from a man in his late teens or twenties in good health. Some clones in this sample may be carry-over from other donors' samples.

This clone occurred once. The chain recombines TRBV6-5 with TRBJ1-1, with D possibly TRBD1 on 5 matching bases. Germline CDR1 and CDR2: MNHEY and SVGAGI. Trimming left V 4 bases short and J 5 bases short, with 14 bases between. The CDR3 contains 14 residues. The CDR3 DNA reads as TGTGCCAGCAGTTCAACAGTGGGGGGTACTGAAGCTTTCTTT. Translated: CASSSTVGGTEAFF.

The chain couples TRBV11-2 to TRBJ2-7, with D perhaps TRBD1 or TRBD2 (5 bases each). The CDR3 is 14 residues long. V was clipped by 5 bases and J by 2 bases, with 13 bases between them. CDR1 and CDR2 from the germline V gene are SGHAT and FQNNGV. The CDR3 DNA follows: TGTGCCAGCAGCGCAGGGACGGTTCCCTACGAGCAGTACTTC. Residues: CASSAGTVPYEQYF.

This chain links TRBV28 with TRBJ2-7, with D uncertain. In germline, CDR1 is MDHEN, CDR2 SYDVKM. Trimming removed 3 bases from V and 5 bases from J, with 8 bases in between. The CDR3 is 12 amino acids. The CDR3 region is CASSFLGNEQYF. The CDR3 coding sequence is TGTGCCAGCAGTTTCTTAGGAAACGAGCAGTACTTC.

The V call is TRBV27, the J call TRBJ2-2, with D maybe TRBD2 (5 bases). The V end lost 5 bases, the J end lost 1 base, and 11 bases lay between the germline ends. This CDR3 region has 15 residues. In germline, CDR1 is MNHEY, CDR2 SMNVEV (reference sequence). For the CDR3, the DNA is TGTGCCAGCAGTACCCGACGGGGGAACACCGGGGAGCTGTTTTTT. It yields the protein CASSTRRGNTGELFF.

As DNA, the CDR3 is TGCGCCAGCAGTGCTGGGGGTCCGGCTTTCTTT. Translation gives CASSAGGPAFF. V and J are TRBV10-1 and TRBJ1-1; TRBD1 might be the D (5 bases). The germline V gene has CDR1 WNHNN and CDR2 SYGVQD (reference sequence). The length of the CDR3 is 11 residues. V lost 4 bases, J lost 11 bases, and 11 bases lay in between.

V gene TRBV7-9 combines with J gene TRBJ2-7; perhaps D is TRBD1 or TRBD2 (5 bases each). The CDR3 runs 16 residues. Germline V gene data show CDR1 as SEHNR and CDR2 as FQNEAQ (reference sequence). With 2 bases removed from V and 7 bases from J, the gap between germline ends came to 21 bases. CDR3 region: CASSLPFGDEVEEQYF. For the CDR3, the DNA is TGTGCCAGCAGCTTACCGTTCGGGGACGAGGTGGAGGAGCAGTACTTC.

This chain uses TRBV7-6 with TRBJ2-3; unclear D gene. Germline assignment: CDR1 SGHVS and CDR2 FNYEAQ. CDR3 length equals 15 residues. Trimming removed 1 base from V and 2 bases from J, with 10 bases in between. The CDR3 sequence is CASSLDRLDTDTQYF. CDR3 in DNA: TGTGCCAGCAGCTTAGATAGGCTAGACACAGATACGCAGTATTTT.